This entry features one T cell receptor (beta chain) sequence. Its antigen is undetermined. Amplification used 60 Vbeta primers and 13 Jbeta primers. The repertoire was sequenced with immunoSEQ multiplex PCR; TCRdb's copy has only in-frame clones and lacks some. The sample has approximately 110,000 clones. CDR1 is WNHNN, CDR2 SYGVQD, per germline (reference sequence). CDR3 length equals 16 residues. The source of the sample is a study of cytomegalovirus exposure and HLA in healthy donors. Overall study: Samples from HLA-typed donors yielded about 85 million unique TCRs in an early data release.

General observations from the study: The likely origin of a cluster of highly shared sequence variants was a sequencing artifact. In presence/absence analyses, roughly uniform sequencing depth across donors was assumed. Most TCR beta V segments were productive about 90% or about 30% of the time in an earlier analysis.

The specimen sequenced was PBMCs. V is TRBV10-1 and J is TRBJ2-5; 11 bases are a match to TRBD2. The end of the DNA is better explained by TRBJ2-7, so the J call may be wrong. This clonotype was sampled from a man younger than 40 in good health and CMV-seronegative. The CDR3 here is CASSETLAGGLYEQYF. CDR3 nucleotide sequence: TGCGCCAGCAGTGAGACTCTAGCGGGAGGCCTCTACGAGCAGTACTTC.